This TCR beta chain was obtained from a study of CD8 T cells in ankylosing spondylitis. Overall study results and limits: Some of these motif variants have turned up before, in reports on reactive arthritis synovial fluid and blood. Typical of ankylosing spondylitis blood, it appeared, was a TCR beta motif of under 10 highly homologous variants. There was reportedly significant enrichment of clones that were disease-linked in matched ankylosing spondylitis synovial fluid.

Quantitative 5'-RACE with molecular barcodes generated TCR beta libraries. TCRdb reprocessed the 5' RACE reads with MiXCR, giving one entry per CDR3 protein. The sample contains approximately 300,000 distinct CDR3 sequences, approximately 8.2% of which appear only once. Remarks on this clonotype: No antigen is known for it.

The CDR3 runs to 15 residues. V was trimmed by 2 bases and J by 2 bases, leaving 10 bases between them. The germline V gene encodes CDR1 SGHAT and CDR2 FQNNGV. The V call is TRBV11-2, the J call TRBJ2-1, with D perhaps TRBD2 (6 bases). Sequencing was done on a sample of blood, either unsorted or a sorted T cell fraction (not recorded which). This sequence originates from a male donor with ankylosing spondylitis. Here the CDR3 reads CASSLIGGPYNEQFF. The CDR3 bases are TGTGCCAGCAGCTTAATCGGAGGGCCCTACAATGAGCAGTTCTTC.